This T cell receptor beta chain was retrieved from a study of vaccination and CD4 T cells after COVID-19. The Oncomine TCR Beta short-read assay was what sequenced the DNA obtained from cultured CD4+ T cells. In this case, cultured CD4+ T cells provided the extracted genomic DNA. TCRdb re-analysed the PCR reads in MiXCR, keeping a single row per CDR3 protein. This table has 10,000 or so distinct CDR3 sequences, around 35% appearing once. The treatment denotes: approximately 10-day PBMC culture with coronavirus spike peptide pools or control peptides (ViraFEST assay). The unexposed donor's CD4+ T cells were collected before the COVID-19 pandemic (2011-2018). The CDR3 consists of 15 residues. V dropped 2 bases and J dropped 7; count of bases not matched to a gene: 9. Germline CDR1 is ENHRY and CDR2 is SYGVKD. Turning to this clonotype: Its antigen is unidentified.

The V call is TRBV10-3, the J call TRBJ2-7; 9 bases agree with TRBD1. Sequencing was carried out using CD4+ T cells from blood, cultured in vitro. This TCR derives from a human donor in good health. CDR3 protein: CAISERDRAPWEQYF. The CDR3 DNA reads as TGTGCCATCAGTGAGAGGGACAGGGCGCCTTGGGAGCAGTACTTC.